The present entry profiles one T cell receptor beta chain with its context. Antigen: not known. The CDR3 runs 18 residues. Germline assignment: CDR1 MGHDK and CDR2 SYGVNS. V lost 4 bases and J lost 2, with 21 bases in between. The data originate from a study of response to subunit inactivated influenza vaccine. Overall study findings and caveats: That few new T cells are recruited by each seasonal influenza vaccination was the authors' suggestion.

MiXCR, run by TCRdb on the RT-PCR reads, gives a single entry per CDR3 protein. The profile covers 700,000 to 900,000 distinct CDR3 sequences, with 20% to 25% appearing a single time and about 10% taken by the ten largest. J is TRBJ2-1 and V is TRBV25-1; D ambiguous. Sequenced here: PBMCs from blood, sampled approximately 5 days after vaccination. The receptor comes from a middle-aged man who received an inactivated influenza vaccine. The CDR3 nucleotides are TGTGCCAGCAGTGCCTCTTTTTCAGGCGCTCAACCCTACAATGAGCAGTTCTTC. Protein sequence: CASSASFSGAQPYNEQFF.